Following are 5 T cell receptor beta chains from one sample sequenced in a study of metastatic and nonmetastatic thyroid tumors. TCRdb re-called the PCR reads through MiXCR. The profile covers about 60,000 clones, with under 20% appearing a single time and over 8.5% taken by the ten largest. No treatment of any kind had been given to any patient before thyroid surgery. The sequencing sample was made of blood. These receptors all stem from a male donor with papillary thyroid cancer or a benign thyroid nodule (not recorded which). Some clones in this sample may be carry-over from other donors' samples.

This chain uses TRBV4-3 with TRBJ2-1; no reliable D call. V was clipped by 4 bases and J by 5 bases, with 12 bases between them. This CDR3 is built from 14 residues. The germline V gene has CDR1 LGHNA and CDR2 YSLEER. The CDR3 reads CASSPLWVDNEQFF. The CDR3 DNA sequence: TGCGCCAGCAGCCCGCTTTGGGTCGACAATGAGCAGTTCTTC.

This clone rates as medium-sized. The V and J genes are TRBV6-2 or TRBV6-3 and TRBJ2-7, with D possibly being TRBD2 (5 bases). The V end lost 0 bases, the J end lost 2 bases, and 5 bases lay between the germline ends. Germline assignment: CDR1 MNHEY and CDR2 SVGEGT. The CDR3 loop spans 13 amino acids. The CDR3 nucleotides read TGTGCCAGCAGTTACTCGACTACCTACGAGCAGTACTTC. Amino acid sequence: CASSYSTTYEQYF.

Ten or more counts support this clone. The V call is TRBV30, the J call TRBJ1-6, with a possible D match to TRBD1 (6 bases). The CDR3 length is 15 residues. V shed 2 bases and J shed 7 bases, with 15 bases lying between them. From germline, CDR1 is GTSNPN and CDR2 SVGIG (reference sequence). CDR3 nucleotide sequence: TGTGCCTGGAGTTCGGGGGGCTTGGGGAATTCACCCCTCCACTTT. This sequence encodes CAWSSGGLGNSPLHF. The full variable domain, with the rest looked up from reference TRBV30 and TRBJ1-6, is SQTIHQWPATLVQPVGSPLSLECTVEGTSNPNLYWYRQAAGRGLQLLFYSVGIGQISSEVPQNLSASRPQDRQFILSSKKLLLSDSGFYLCAWSSGGLGNSPLHFGNGTRLTVT.

This clone was counted ten times or more. It may be a read error: a sequence one base away is much more abundant. The J gene is TRBJ2-3, the V gene TRBV2, with 7 bases that match TRBD2. The germline gives CDR1 SNHLY, CDR2 FYNNEI. Trimming at V came to 3 bases and at J to 4 bases, leaving 4 bases not matched to a gene. The CDR3 spans 14 residues. The CDR3 region is CASSDPSGSDTQYF. CDR3 in DNA: TGTGCCAGCAGTGATCCTAGCGGCTCAGATACGCAGTATTTT.

This clone was counted many times. The chain couples TRBV28 to TRBJ1-1; possible D gene TRBD1, 6 bases. Germline V CDR1 and CDR2: MDHEN, SYDVKM. V lost 4 bases and J lost 4, with 13 bases in between. The CDR3 contains 14 residues. CDR3 region: CASSSNTGITEAFF. The CDR3 nucleotides read TGTGCCAGCAGTTCCAATACAGGGATCACTGAAGCTTTCTTT.